These T cell receptor beta chains were read from a single sample in a study of persistence of HIV-infected CD4 T cells. These TCRs are of unknown antigen specificity. Repertoires were generated with immunoSEQ multiplex PCR, while TCRdb's copy carries only in-frame clones and drops some. This sample yields 40,000 to 60,000 clones, of which 90% are seen a single time; more than 2.5% belongs to the top ten. Specimen: CD4+ T cells sorted from PBMCs after roughly 18-hour stimulation, collected from a patient who received antiretroviral therapy. The receptors shown here come from an adult woman with HIV who was CMV-seropositive. CDR3s include the opening cysteine and the closing phenylalanine or tryptophan. A D gene is named only where the DNA matches it firmly. Clone size is not always given. Where it is, it says once, few, many or a class for expanded clones.

j_call	d_call	v_call	clone_size	cdr3_nt	cdr3_aa
TRBJ1-1	NA	TRBV5-4	NA	TGTGCCAGCAGCTTAGGAGGGGCTAGAACTGAAGCTTTCTTT	CASSLGGARTEAFF
TRBJ1-1	NA	TRBV6-5	NA	TGTGCCAGCCGGGGGCCCACTGAAGCTTTCTTT	CASRGPTEAFF
TRBJ2-2	NA	TRBV7-9	NA	TGTGCCCGGACGGGGGTTACCGGGGAGCTGTTTTTT	CARTGVTGELFF
TRBJ1-6	NA	TRBV7-3	NA	TGTGCCAGCAGCGAGGGGGGCTATAATTCACCCCTCCACTTT	CASSEGGYNSPLHF
TRBJ1-5	TRBD1	TRBV18	NA	TGTGCCAGCTCATGGGGACAGGCGAATCAGCCCCAGCATTTT	CASSWGQANQPQHF
TRBJ1-5	NA	TRBV2	NA	TGTGCCAGCAGTGTAGAGGGAAATAGCAATCAGCCCCAGCATTTT	CASSVEGNSNQPQHF
TRBJ2-7	NA	TRBV10-2	NA	TGCGCCAGCAGATTCGGGATTGACCAAATCTACGAGCAGTACTTC	CASRFGIDQIYEQYF
TRBJ2-1	TRBD1	TRBV6-4	NA	TGTGCCAGCAGATTAGACAGGGGAGCTTACAATGAGCAGTTCTTC	CASRLDRGAYNEQFF
TRBJ2-5	TRBD1	TRBV5-1	few	TGCGCCAGCGGCGGACAGGCGGGCGAGACCCAGTACTTC	CASGGQAGETQYF
TRBJ2-7	TRBD1	TRBV27	NA	TGTGCCAGCAGGGGTGGACAGGGCCCGCTCTACGAGCAGTACTTC	CASRGGQGPLYEQYF
TRBJ2-5	TRBD2	TRBV28	NA	TGTGCCAGCAGTTTAACTAGCGGGAGTTGGGAGACCCAGTACTTC	CASSLTSGSWETQYF
TRBJ1-1	NA	TRBV28	NA	TGTGCCAGCTTGAAAAGACCCGGGACAAGGAACACTGAAGCTTTCTTT	CASLKRPGTRNTEAFF
TRBJ1-5	NA	TRBV3-1/TRBV3-2	NA	TGTGCCAGCAGCCAAGGTAGTGATAATCAGCCCCAGCATTTT	CASSQGSDNQPQHF
TRBJ2-5	TRBD2	TRBV24-1	NA	TGTGCCACCAGTGATCCGGGACTAGCGAACCAAGAGACCCAGTACTTC	CATSDPGLANQETQYF
TRBJ1-4	NA	TRBV2	NA	TGTGCCAGCATCGAACTATCGGGGAGGGGGGAAAAACTGTTTTTT	CASIELSGRGEKLFF
TRBJ1-5	NA	TRBV19	NA	TGTGCCAGTAGGTGGGAGGCCCGAAATCAGCCCCAGCATTTT	CASRWEARNQPQHF
TRBJ1-1	NA	TRBV28	NA	TGTGCCAGCAGTTTCGTGTTAGGGACTAGCATGGACACTGAAGCTTTCTTT	CASSFVLGTSMDTEAFF
TRBJ2-3	TRBD1	TRBV7-3	NA	TGTGCCAGCAGCCAGACAGGGACCGCAGGAGCAGATACGCAGTATTTT	CASSQTGTAGADTQYF
TRBJ2-4	TRBD1	TRBV28	NA	TGTGCCAGCAGTGCTCTGACAGGGGGCTTTGACAAAAACATTCAGTACTTC	CASSALTGGFDKNIQYF
TRBJ1-1	NA	TRBV10-3	NA	TGTGCCATCAGTGACATCAGGGGTTGGACTGAAGCTTTCTTT	CAISDIRGWTEAFF
TRBJ2-1	TRBD1	TRBV5-5	NA	TGTGCCAGCAGCCGTACAGGGGTCTATGAGCAGTTCTTC	CASSRTGVYEQFF
TRBJ1-1	NA	TRBV27	NA	TGTGCCAGCAGTTTACTAAGGGGCGGAACTGAAGCTTTCTTT	CASSLLRGGTEAFF
TRBJ1-6	NA	TRBV28	NA	TGTGCCAGCAGTTTTCCCCTTCGGGTGGGGGGTTCACCCCTCCACTTT	CASSFPLRVGGSPLHF
TRBJ2-1	NA	TRBV4-1	NA	TGCGCCAGCAGCCAAGGAGAGTACAATGAGCAGTTCTTC	CASSQGEYNEQFF
TRBJ1-5	TRBD1	TRBV6-6	NA	TGTGCCTGCTGTCAGGGGGCCAATCAGCCCCAGCATTTT	CACCQGANQPQHF
TRBJ2-7	TRBD1	TRBV10-3	NA	TGTGCCAGTCGGACAGGCGAGTACGAGCAGTACTTC	CASRTGEYEQYF
TRBJ2-1	NA	TRBV6-5	once	TGTGCCAGCAGTTACCTGAAGAGTGAGCAGTTCTTC	CASSYLKSEQFF
TRBJ2-4	NA	TRBV28	NA	TGTGCCAGCAGTTACGGGGGAAGGAACATTCAGTACTTC	CASSYGGRNIQYF
TRBJ1-3	NA	TRBV6-5	NA	TGTGCCAGCAGGTTACTTTCTCGCTCTGGAAACACCATATATTTT	CASRLLSRSGNTIYF
TRBJ1-5	NA	TRBV6-5	NA	TGTGCCAACAGCCAACAGGGAGTCAATCAGCCCCAGCATTTT	CANSQQGVNQPQHF
TRBJ2-5	TRBD2	TRBV7-2	NA	TGTGCCAGCAGCTTACGGGGTCTAGCGGGGGGTAGAGAGACCCAGTACTTC	CASSLRGLAGGRETQYF
TRBJ2-7	NA	TRBV4-1	NA	TGCGCCAGCAGCCCAGGAAGGGGATCCTACGAGCAGTACTTC	CASSPGRGSYEQYF
TRBJ2-7	NA	TRBV28	NA	TGTGCCAGCAGTTTCACTACAACATACGAGCAGTACTTC	CASSFTTTYEQYF
TRBJ2-7	NA	TRBV27	NA	TGTGCCAGCAGTTCTTTCGGAGGTCGCAGCTACGAGCAGTACTTC	CASSSFGGRSYEQYF
TRBJ2-2	TRBD2	TRBV7-3	NA	TGTGCCAGCAGCTCCCCTAGCGGGTCGAACACCGGGGAGCTGTTTTTT	CASSSPSGSNTGELFF
TRBJ1-2	NA	TRBV29-1	NA	TGCAGCGTTGTGAGGGGGGGCTTATTCGATGGCTACACCTTC	CSVVRGGLFDGYTF
TRBJ2-4	TRBD2	TRBV30	NA	TGTGCCTGGACCCTAGCGGGGGGTACAAACATTCAGTACTTC	CAWTLAGGTNIQYF
TRBJ2-7	NA	TRBV6-5	NA	TGTGCCAGCAGCCACGACAGAAGCTCCTACGAGCAGTACTTC	CASSHDRSSYEQYF
TRBJ2-3	TRBD2	TRBV4-1	NA	TGCGCCAGCAGCCAAATTAGCGGGGGCGCCGCAGATACGCAGTATTTT	CASSQISGGAADTQYF